Here is one T cell receptor beta chain with its context. The library gave individual cDNA molecules unique molecular identifiers. One entry per CDR3 protein results from TCRdb running MiXCR on the RACE reads. The table records roughly 50,000 distinct CDR3 sequences, 9.9% of them present only once. This specimen comes from a study of human T cells and chemical hapten exposure. Study context: Sensitization was performed using 2% DPC on an approximately 2 cm by approximately 2 cm upper inner arm skin site.

CDR3 length: 14 residues. V lost 0 bases, J lost 3 bases, and 2 bases stayed unmatched. Germline V CDR1 and CDR2: SGDLS, YYNGEE. Time point specified: patch test 3, about 24 weeks after DPC sensitization. The sample's treatment: therapeutic diphenylcyclopropenone sensitization with weekly scalp DPC. The TCR comes from a woman in her thirties or forties with alopecia areata. Some clones in this sample may be carry-over from other donors' samples. This sequence joins TRBV9 and TRBJ2-7; 8 bases match TRBD1. The source was whole blood, collected in connection with sensitization to the hapten diphenylcyclopropenone (DPC). The CDR3 protein is CASSVGTGNYEQYF. Here the CDR3 DNA reads TGTGCCAGCAGCGTAGGGACAGGGAACTACGAGCAGTACTTC.